Below, 2 T cell receptor beta chains from the same sample are listed, as sequenced in a study of beta chain features in type 1 diabetes. Study conclusions and caveats: All four CD4+ subsets of Type 1 diabetes patients contained TCRB CDR3s that were moderately but significantly shorter.

Their antigen targets remain unknown. Every isolated RNA sample was fully reverse transcribed, so sequencing captured expressed TCRB transcripts. TCRdb keeps only in-frame clones here, not all; method: immunoSEQ multiplex PCR. The table lists a few hundred thousand clones, approximately 24% of them singletons. The specimen sequenced was naive CD4+ T cells from blood. The receptors shown here come from a woman aged 30 to 39 with type 1 diabetes.

This chain's CDR3 is CASSLNGGSTEAFF. The CDR3 coding sequence is TGTGCCAGCAGCTTAAACGGGGGGAGCACTGAAGCTTTCTTT. The chain has TRBV7-6 and TRBJ1-1, with D perhaps matching TRBD1 (5 bases). CDR3 size: 14 residues. Germline V CDR1 and CDR2: SGHVS, FNYEAQ. V dropped 2 bases and J dropped 4 bases, with 11 bases sitting between them.

Only a few counts were recorded for this clone. The chain carries TRBV29-1 and TRBJ2-1; 10 nucleotides line up with TRBD2. CDR3 length: 13 amino acids. Per the germline V gene, CDR1 is SQVTM and CDR2 is ANQGSEA. V lost 1 base to trimming and J lost 7 bases; unmatched junction nucleotides: 1. The CDR3 protein is CSVEASGRNEQFF. The CDR3 nucleotides read TGCAGCGTTGAAGCTAGCGGGAGAAATGAGCAGTTCTTC.